These T cell receptor beta chains were read from a single sample in a study of blood T cell repertoires in COVID-19. Assay used: immunoSEQ multiplex PCR; TCRdb lists only in-frame clones, some missing. The sample lists about 320,000 clones, roughly 89% occurring once. Specimen: PBMCs or T cells enriched from blood (not recorded which). These receptors came from a man in his 60s who had recovered from COVID-19. Each CDR3 is given with its conserved first and last residue. Each record gives: J gene, V gene, CDR3 length, D gene, clone size, CDR3 DNA, CDR3 protein. The D gene is left open where the match is weak. The size entry is marked missing in some rows and otherwise reads once, few, many or a size class.

>TRBJ1-1|TRBV1|16|NA|few
TGCACCAGCAGCCTATTCCCGGGACATTGGAACACTGAAGCTTTCTTT
CTSSLFPGHWNTEAFF
>TRBJ2-2|TRBV21-1|13|NA|NA
TGTGCTGGGACTAGCGGGAGGCCCGGGGAGCTGTTTTTT
CAGTSGRPGELFF
>TRBJ2-5|TRBV28|13|NA|NA
TGTGCCAGCAGTCCCTCCCCCCCAGAGACCCAGTACTTC
CASSPSPPETQYF
>TRBJ2-5|TRBV28|19|TRBD2|NA
TGTGCCAGCAGTTCTCTCTTCGGAAGCGGGAGGGCGTACCAAGAGACCCAGTACTTC
CASSSLFGSGRAYQETQYF
>TRBJ1-2|TRBV5-6|14|NA|NA
TGTGCCAGCAGCTTGTGGGGGAGGAGCTATGGCTACACCTTC
CASSLWGRSYGYTF
>TRBJ1-2|TRBV20-1|11|TRBD1|NA
TGCAGTGCTAATGACAGGGTTGGCTACACCTTC
CSANDRVGYTF
>TRBJ2-7|TRBV6-5|13|NA|once
TGTGCCAGCAGTTTCGAACGGCGGTACGAGCAGTACTTC
CASSFERRYEQYF
>TRBJ2-1|TRBV6-2/TRBV6-3|16|NA|NA
TGTGCCAGCAGTTCCGACCGAGTACTCGAGGGCGATGAGCAGTTCTTC
CASSSDRVLEGDEQFF
>TRBJ1-2|TRBV5-4|15|NA|NA
TGTGCCAGCAGCTTGGACGGGAGGGCTAACTATGGCTACACCTTC
CASSLDGRANYGYTF
>TRBJ1-1|TRBV24-1|13|NA|few
TGTGCCACCAGAGGTTCGGGGGGAACTGAAGCTTTCTTT
CATRGSGGTEAFF
>TRBJ2-1|TRBV25-1|12|NA|NA
TGTGCCAGCAGTGAATACAACAAGGAGCAGTTCTTC
CASSEYNKEQFF